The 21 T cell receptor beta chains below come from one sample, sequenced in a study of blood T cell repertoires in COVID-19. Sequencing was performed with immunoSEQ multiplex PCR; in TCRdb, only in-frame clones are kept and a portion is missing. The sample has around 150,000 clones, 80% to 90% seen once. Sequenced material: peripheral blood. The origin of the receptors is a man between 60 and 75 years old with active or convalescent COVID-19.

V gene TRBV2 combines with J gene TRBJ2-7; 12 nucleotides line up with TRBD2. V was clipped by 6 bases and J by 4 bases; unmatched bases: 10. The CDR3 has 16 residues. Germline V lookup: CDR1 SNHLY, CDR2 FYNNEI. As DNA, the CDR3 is TGTGCCAGCAGACGACTAGCGGGAGAGCAACCGTACGAGCAGTACTTC. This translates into CASRRLAGEQPYEQYF.

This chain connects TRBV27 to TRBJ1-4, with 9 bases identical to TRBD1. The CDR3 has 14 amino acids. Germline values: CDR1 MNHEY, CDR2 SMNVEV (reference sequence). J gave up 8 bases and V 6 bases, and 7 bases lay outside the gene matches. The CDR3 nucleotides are TGTGCCAGCAGCCCAGACAGGGGGGACGAAAAACTGTTTTTT. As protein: CASSPDRGDEKLFF.

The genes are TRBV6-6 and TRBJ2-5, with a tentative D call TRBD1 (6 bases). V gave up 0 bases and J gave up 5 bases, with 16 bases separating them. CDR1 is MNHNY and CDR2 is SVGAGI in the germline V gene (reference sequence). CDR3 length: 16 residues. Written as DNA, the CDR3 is TGTGCCAGCAGTTACTCCAGACAGGTTCGCTGGGAGACCCAGTACTTC. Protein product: CASSYSRQVRWETQYF.

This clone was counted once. The CDR3, as DNA: TGTGCCAGCCCCCTAAATCTCTACGAGCAGTACTTC. Protein: CASPLNLYEQYF. The chain has TRBV27 and TRBJ2-7; no definite D call. The germline gives CDR1 MNHEY, CDR2 SMNVEV (reference sequence). There are 12 residues in the CDR3. Trimming took off 8 bases at V and 3 bases at J, with 11 bases between the two ends.

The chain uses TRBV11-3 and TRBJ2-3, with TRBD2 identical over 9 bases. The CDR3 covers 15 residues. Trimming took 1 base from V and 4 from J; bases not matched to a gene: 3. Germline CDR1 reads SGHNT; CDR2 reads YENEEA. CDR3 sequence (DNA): TGTGCCAGCAGCTTAGGGGGACTAGCAGCAGATACGCAGTATTTT. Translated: CASSLGGLAADTQYF.

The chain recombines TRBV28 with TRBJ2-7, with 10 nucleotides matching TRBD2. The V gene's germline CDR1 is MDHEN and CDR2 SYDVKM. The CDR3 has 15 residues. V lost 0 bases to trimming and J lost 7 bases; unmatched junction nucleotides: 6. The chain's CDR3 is CASSLWASGSGEQYF. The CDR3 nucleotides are TGTGCCAGCAGTTTATGGGCTAGCGGGAGCGGTGAGCAGTACTTC.

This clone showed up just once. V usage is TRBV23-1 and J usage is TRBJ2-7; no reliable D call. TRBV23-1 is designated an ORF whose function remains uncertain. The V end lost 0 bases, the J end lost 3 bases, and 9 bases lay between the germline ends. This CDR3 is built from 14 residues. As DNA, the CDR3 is TGCGCCAGCAGTCAATCGAAAGCAAGCTACGAGCAGTACTTC. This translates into CASSQSKASYEQYF.

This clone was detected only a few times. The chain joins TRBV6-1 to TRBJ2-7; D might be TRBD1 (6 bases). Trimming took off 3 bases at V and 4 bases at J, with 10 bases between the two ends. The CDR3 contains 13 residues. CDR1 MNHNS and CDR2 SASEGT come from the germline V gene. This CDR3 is CASSDQGWYEQYF. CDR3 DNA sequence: TGTGCCAGCAGTGACCAGGGGTGGTACGAGCAGTACTTC.

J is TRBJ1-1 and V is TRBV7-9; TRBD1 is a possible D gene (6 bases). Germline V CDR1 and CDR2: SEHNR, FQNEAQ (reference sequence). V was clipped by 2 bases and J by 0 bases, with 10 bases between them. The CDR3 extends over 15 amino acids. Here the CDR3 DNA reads TGTGCCAGCAGCTTACCGGGACACCTGAACACTGAAGCTTTCTTT. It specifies CASSLPGHLNTEAFF.

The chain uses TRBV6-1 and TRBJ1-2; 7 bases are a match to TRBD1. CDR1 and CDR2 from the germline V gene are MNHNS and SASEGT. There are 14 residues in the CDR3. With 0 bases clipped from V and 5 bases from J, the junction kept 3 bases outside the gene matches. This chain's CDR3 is CASSEAGTVYGYTF. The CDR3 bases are TGTGCCAGCAGTGAAGCGGGGACAGTTTATGGCTACACCTTC.

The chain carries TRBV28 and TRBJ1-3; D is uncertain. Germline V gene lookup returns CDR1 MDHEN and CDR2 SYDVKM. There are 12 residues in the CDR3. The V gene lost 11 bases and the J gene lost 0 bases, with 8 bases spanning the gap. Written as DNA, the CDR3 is TGTGCCGCGAGGGTCTCTGGAAACACCATATATTTT. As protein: CAARVSGNTIYF.

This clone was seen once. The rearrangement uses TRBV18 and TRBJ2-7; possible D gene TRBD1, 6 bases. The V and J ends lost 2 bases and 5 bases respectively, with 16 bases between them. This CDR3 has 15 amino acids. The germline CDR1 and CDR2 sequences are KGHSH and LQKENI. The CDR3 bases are TGTGCCAGCTCACCATTGGGCAGGGGACATAACGAGCAGTACTTC. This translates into CASSPLGRGHNEQYF.

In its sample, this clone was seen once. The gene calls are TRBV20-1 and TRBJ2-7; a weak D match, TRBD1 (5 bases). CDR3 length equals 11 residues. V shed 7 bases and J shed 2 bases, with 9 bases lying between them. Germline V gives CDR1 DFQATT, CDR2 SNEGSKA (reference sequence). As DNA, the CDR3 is TGCAGTGGGCAGGGCACCTACGAGCAGTACTTC. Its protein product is CSGQGTYEQYF.

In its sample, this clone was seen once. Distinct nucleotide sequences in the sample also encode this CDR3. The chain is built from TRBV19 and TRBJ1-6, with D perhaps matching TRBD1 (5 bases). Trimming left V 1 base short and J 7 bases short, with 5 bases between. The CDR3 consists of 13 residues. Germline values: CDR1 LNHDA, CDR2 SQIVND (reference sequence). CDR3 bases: TGTGCCAGTAGTATAGCAGGGAATTCACCCCTCCACTTT. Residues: CASSIAGNSPLHF.

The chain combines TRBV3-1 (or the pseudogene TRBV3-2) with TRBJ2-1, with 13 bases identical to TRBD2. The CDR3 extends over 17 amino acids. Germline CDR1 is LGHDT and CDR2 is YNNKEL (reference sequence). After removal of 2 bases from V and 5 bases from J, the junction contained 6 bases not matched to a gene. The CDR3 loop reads CASSQPIGTSGDNEQFF. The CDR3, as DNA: TGTGCCAGCAGCCAACCTATTGGGACTAGCGGGGACAATGAGCAGTTCTTC.

The CDR3 coding sequence is TGTGCCAGCAGTCCGATGGGGACTTTGAATACGCAGTATTTT. This encodes CASSPMGTLNTQYF. The chain is built from TRBV28 and TRBJ2-3, with D maybe TRBD2 (6 bases). This CDR3 is built from 14 residues. Per the germline V gene, CDR1 is MDHEN and CDR2 is SYDVKM. V was pared by 5 bases and J by 7 bases, with 16 bases between. Full variable domain (outside the CDR3, taken from reference TRBV28 and TRBJ2-3): DVKVTQSSRYLVKRTGEKVFLECVQDMDHENMFWYRQDPGLGLRLIYFSYDVKMKEKGDIPEGYSVSREKKERFSLILESASTNQTSMYLCASSPMGTLNTQYFGPGTRLTVL.

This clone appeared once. The CDR3: CASSLRSNTGELFF. CDR3 nucleotides: TGTGCCAGCAGTTTGCGGTCGAACACCGGGGAGCTGTTTTTT. The chain uses TRBV28 and TRBJ2-2; D call uncertain. This CDR3 contains 14 residues. The ends were cut back, 3 bases at V and 0 bases at J, with 5 bases in the middle. The V gene's germline CDR1 is MDHEN and CDR2 SYDVKM.

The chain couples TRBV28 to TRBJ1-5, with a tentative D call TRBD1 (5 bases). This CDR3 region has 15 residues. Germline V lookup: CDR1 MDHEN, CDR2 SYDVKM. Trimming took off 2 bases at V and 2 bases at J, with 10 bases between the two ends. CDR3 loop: CASSLGGARNQPQHF. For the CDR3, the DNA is TGTGCCAGCAGTTTAGGAGGGGCCCGCAATCAGCCCCAGCATTTT. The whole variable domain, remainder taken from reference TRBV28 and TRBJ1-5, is DVKVTQSSRYLVKRTGEKVFLECVQDMDHENMFWYRQDPGLGLRLIYFSYDVKMKEKGDIPEGYSVSREKKERFSLILESASTNQTSMYLCASSLGGARNQPQHFGDGTRLSIL.

The CDR3 nucleotides read TGCGCCAGCAGCCAAGAGGGGCAAGGACCCAACAATGAGCAGTTCTTC. Translated, it gives CASSQEGQGPNNEQFF. This chain links TRBV4-1 with TRBJ2-1; D possibly corresponds to TRBD1 (5 bases). Trimming removed 0 bases from V and 5 bases from J, with 14 bases in between. Germline V gene lookup returns CDR1 MGHRA and CDR2 YSYEKL. The CDR3 covers 16 residues.

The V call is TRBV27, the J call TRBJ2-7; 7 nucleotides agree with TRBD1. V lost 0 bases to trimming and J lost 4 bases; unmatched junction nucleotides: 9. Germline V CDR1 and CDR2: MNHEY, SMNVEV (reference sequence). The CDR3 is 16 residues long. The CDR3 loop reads CASSLSIGTGAYEQYF. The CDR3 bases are TGTGCCAGCAGTTTATCGATTGGCACAGGGGCGTACGAGCAGTACTTC.

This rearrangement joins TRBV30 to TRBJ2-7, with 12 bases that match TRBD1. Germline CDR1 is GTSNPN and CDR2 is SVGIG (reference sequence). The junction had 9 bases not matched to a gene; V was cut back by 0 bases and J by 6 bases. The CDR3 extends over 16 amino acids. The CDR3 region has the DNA TGTGCCTGGAGTGTGTCCCGGGACAGGGGGCGAGGCGAGCAGTACTTC. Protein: CAWSVSRDRGRGEQYF.